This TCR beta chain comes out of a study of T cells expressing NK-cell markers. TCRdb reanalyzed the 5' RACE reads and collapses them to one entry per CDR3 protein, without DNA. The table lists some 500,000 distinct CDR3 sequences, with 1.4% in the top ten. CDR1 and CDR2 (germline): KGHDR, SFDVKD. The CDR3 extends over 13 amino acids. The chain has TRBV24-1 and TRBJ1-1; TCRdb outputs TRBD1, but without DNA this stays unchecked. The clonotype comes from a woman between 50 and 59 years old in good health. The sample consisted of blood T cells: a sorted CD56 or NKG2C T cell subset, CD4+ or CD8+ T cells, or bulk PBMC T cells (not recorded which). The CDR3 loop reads CATSDSRQEKAFF.